This is a list of T cell receptor beta chains from one sample in a study of blood T cell repertoires in COVID-19. Some clones are missing from TCRdb's copy, which holds only in-frame ones; the method was immunoSEQ multiplex PCR. The sample consists of 50,000 to 60,000 clones, roughly 80% of them appearing once. Material: peripheral blood. The receptors originated from a human donor in a cohort sampled during active or convalescent COVID-19. Each CDR3 is given with its conserved first and last residue. Fields, in order: J gene, D gene, V gene, clone size, CDR3 length, CDR3 DNA, CDR3 protein. D genes are given only for firm matches. The size field is filled for only some rows; it gives once, few, many or a size class.

j_gene: TRBJ1-2
d_gene: TRBD1
v_gene: TRBV6-1
abundance: NA
len: 15
CDR3nt: TGTGCCAGCAGTGAGGGGAGACAGGGACGGGTTGGCTACACCTTC
CDR3aa: CASSEGRQGRVGYTF

j_gene: TRBJ2-7
d_gene: NA
v_gene: TRBV7-8
abundance: few
len: 14
CDR3nt: TGTGCCAGCAAATTCCGGGACACACGGGCCGAGCAGTACTTC
CDR3aa: CASKFRDTRAEQYF

j_gene: TRBJ1-2
d_gene: TRBD1
v_gene: TRBV9
abundance: NA
len: 16
CDR3nt: TGTGCCAGCAGCGAGATTCCCGGGACAGGGGGCTATGGCTACACCTTC
CDR3aa: CASSEIPGTGGYGYTF

j_gene: TRBJ1-1
d_gene: TRBD1
v_gene: TRBV19
abundance: NA
len: 16
CDR3nt: TGTGCCAGCGGAAGTAACAGGAATGGGCAGGGGGTTCGGGCTTTCTTT
CDR3aa: CASGSNRNGQGVRAFF

j_gene: TRBJ2-5
d_gene: NA
v_gene: TRBV6-1
abundance: NA
len: 14
CDR3nt: TGTGCCAGCAGTGCTCAGTGGTCCCAAGAGACCCAGTACTTC
CDR3aa: CASSAQWSQETQYF

j_gene: TRBJ1-5
d_gene: TRBD1
v_gene: TRBV19
abundance: NA
len: 15
CDR3nt: TGTGCCAGTACCGGGACAGGGGACCCTAATCAGCCCCAGCATTTT
CDR3aa: CASTGTGDPNQPQHF

j_gene: TRBJ1-5
d_gene: NA
v_gene: TRBV29-1
abundance: few
len: 13
CDR3nt: TGCAGCGTTGGGGAGGGGGTAGGTCAGCCCCAGCATTTT
CDR3aa: CSVGEGVGQPQHF

j_gene: TRBJ1-5
d_gene: NA
v_gene: TRBV19
abundance: few
len: 15
CDR3nt: TGTGCCAGTACGCCTGACGGACAGCACAATCAGCCCCAGCATTTT
CDR3aa: CASTPDGQHNQPQHF

j_gene: TRBJ2-1
d_gene: TRBD1
v_gene: TRBV6-2/TRBV6-3
abundance: few
len: 16
CDR3nt: TGTGCCAGCAGTCCCCACGGACAGGGCGACATAGGTGAGCAGTTCTTC
CDR3aa: CASSPHGQGDIGEQFF

j_gene: TRBJ2-1
d_gene: NA
v_gene: TRBV7-2
abundance: NA
len: 15
CDR3nt: TGTGCCAGCAGCTTATTCTGGGGCAAGCTCGATGAGCAGTTCTTC
CDR3aa: CASSLFWGKLDEQFF

j_gene: TRBJ2-5
d_gene: TRBD2
v_gene: TRBV11-3
abundance: NA
len: 15
CDR3nt: TGTGCCAGCAGCTTAGGGGGGACTAGCCGAGAGACCCAGTACTTC
CDR3aa: CASSLGGTSRETQYF

j_gene: TRBJ2-1
d_gene: NA
v_gene: TRBV11-2
abundance: NA
len: 13
CDR3nt: TGTGCCAGCAGCCTAGCTGGGGGGAATGAGCAGTTCTTC
CDR3aa: CASSLAGGNEQFF

j_gene: TRBJ2-3
d_gene: TRBD2
v_gene: TRBV9
abundance: NA
len: 16
CDR3nt: TGTGCCAGCAGCGCCCAGCGGGGGGGCCTGGCAGATACGCAGTATTTT
CDR3aa: CASSAQRGGLADTQYF

j_gene: TRBJ1-5
d_gene: NA
v_gene: TRBV30
abundance: once
len: 13
CDR3nt: TGTGCCTGGAGTACACAGGGCGATCAGCCCCAGCATTTT
CDR3aa: CAWSTQGDQPQHF

j_gene: TRBJ2-2
d_gene: NA
v_gene: TRBV7-9
abundance: NA
len: 16
CDR3nt: TGTGCCAGCAGCTTTCGGGCCAACCCCGGGGACGGGGAGCTGTTTTTT
CDR3aa: CASSFRANPGDGELFF

j_gene: TRBJ2-3
d_gene: NA
v_gene: TRBV19
abundance: NA
len: 15
CDR3nt: TGTGCCAGTAAAAGGGTTGCAGGGAAGGCAGATACGCAGTATTTT
CDR3aa: CASKRVAGKADTQYF

j_gene: TRBJ2-7
d_gene: NA
v_gene: TRBV4-3
abundance: NA
len: 16
CDR3nt: TGCGCCAGCAGCCAAGATGGCCCGGGGGGCGGGTACGAGCAGTACTTC
CDR3aa: CASSQDGPGGGYEQYF

j_gene: TRBJ2-7
d_gene: NA
v_gene: TRBV6-1
abundance: NA
len: 16
CDR3nt: TGTGCCAGCAGTGAAAGAGGGCAAAAACTTTCGAGCGAGCAGTACTTC
CDR3aa: CASSERGQKLSSEQYF

j_gene: TRBJ1-2
d_gene: NA
v_gene: TRBV7-2
abundance: NA
len: 15
CDR3nt: TGTGCCAGCAGCCCCCAGGCAGGGGAGGGTTATGGCTACACCTTC
CDR3aa: CASSPQAGEGYGYTF

j_gene: TRBJ1-3
d_gene: NA
v_gene: TRBV9
abundance: NA
len: 16
CDR3nt: TGTGCCAGCAGCACCCGGGACACCCTCGCCGGAAACACCATATATTTT
CDR3aa: CASSTRDTLAGNTIYF

j_gene: TRBJ2-3
d_gene: TRBD2
v_gene: TRBV4-2
abundance: NA
len: 17
CDR3nt: TGTGCCAGCAGCCAAGGTAGCGGGGGGGCCTGGACAGATACGCAGTATTTT
CDR3aa: CASSQGSGGAWTDTQYF

j_gene: TRBJ2-2
d_gene: TRBD1
v_gene: TRBV19
abundance: once
len: 15
CDR3nt: TGTGCCAGTAGTGTTGGACAGGGCAACACCGGGGAGCTGTTTTTT
CDR3aa: CASSVGQGNTGELFF

j_gene: TRBJ2-5
d_gene: TRBD1
v_gene: TRBV5-4
abundance: NA
len: 17
CDR3nt: TGTGCCAGCAGTTCTCCGCCGGGACAGGGGCCGAAAGAGACCCAGTACTTC
CDR3aa: CASSSPPGQGPKETQYF

j_gene: TRBJ2-1
d_gene: TRBD1
v_gene: TRBV6-5
abundance: NA
len: 14
CDR3nt: TGTGCCACCCTCGGGACAGGGGGGAGCAATGAGCAGTTCTTC
CDR3aa: CATLGTGGSNEQFF

j_gene: TRBJ2-7
d_gene: NA
v_gene: TRBV7-9
abundance: NA
len: 13
CDR3nt: TGTGCCAGCAGCACAGGACGGGCCTACGAGCAGTACTTC
CDR3aa: CASSTGRAYEQYF

j_gene: TRBJ2-3
d_gene: NA
v_gene: TRBV6-6
abundance: NA
len: 13
CDR3nt: TGTGCCACCGTGGGGCCTTTCACAGATACGCAGTATTTT
CDR3aa: CATVGPFTDTQYF

j_gene: TRBJ1-2
d_gene: NA
v_gene: TRBV12-3/TRBV12-4
abundance: NA
len: 13
CDR3nt: TGTGCCAGCAGTTTTGGGACACCTCTGGGCTACACCTTC
CDR3aa: CASSFGTPLGYTF

j_gene: TRBJ2-3
d_gene: TRBD2
v_gene: TRBV15
abundance: NA
len: 13
CDR3nt: TGTGCCACCAGCGAACTAGCGGCAGATACGCAGTATTTT
CDR3aa: CATSELAADTQYF

j_gene: TRBJ2-5
d_gene: NA
v_gene: TRBV21-1
abundance: NA
len: 14
CDR3nt: TGTGCCAGCAGCAAAGAAGGACAGGGGGAGACCCAGTACTTC
CDR3aa: CASSKEGQGETQYF

j_gene: TRBJ1-2
d_gene: NA
v_gene: TRBV7-8
abundance: NA
len: 13
CDR3nt: TGTGCCAGCAGCGCCACAGTAAACTATGGCTACACCTTC
CDR3aa: CASSATVNYGYTF

j_gene: TRBJ2-7
d_gene: NA
v_gene: TRBV21-1
abundance: NA
len: 15
CDR3nt: TGTGCCAGCAGGGTTGCGGGACAGGGGAACTACGAGCAGTACTTC
CDR3aa: CASRVAGQGNYEQYF

j_gene: TRBJ2-1
d_gene: NA
v_gene: TRBV11-1
abundance: NA
len: 16
CDR3nt: TGTGCCAGCAGCCCAGCGTCTAGTGGGAGGTACAATGAGCAGTTCTTC
CDR3aa: CASSPASSGRYNEQFF

j_gene: TRBJ2-7
d_gene: TRBD2
v_gene: TRBV2
abundance: NA
len: 15
CDR3nt: TGTGCCAGCAAGGAGCGGGGGGCCGACTCCTACGAGCAGTACTTC
CDR3aa: CASKERGADSYEQYF

j_gene: TRBJ1-5
d_gene: NA
v_gene: TRBV7-3
abundance: NA
len: 13
CDR3nt: TGTGCCAGCAGCGTACTCGGGGATCAGCCCCAGCATTTT
CDR3aa: CASSVLGDQPQHF

j_gene: TRBJ2-7
d_gene: TRBD1
v_gene: TRBV7-9
abundance: NA
len: 18
CDR3nt: TGTGCCAGCAGCCTCGACAGGGGGCTCGATACTGCGTCCTACGAGCAGTACTTC
CDR3aa: CASSLDRGLDTASYEQYF

j_gene: TRBJ2-3
d_gene: NA
v_gene: TRBV20-1
abundance: NA
len: 14
CDR3nt: TGCAGTGCGAGTGGTGGCCTAGTTCAGGATACGCAGTATTTT
CDR3aa: CSASGGLVQDTQYF

j_gene: TRBJ1-1
d_gene: NA
v_gene: TRBV9
abundance: once
len: 13
CDR3nt: TGTGCCAGCAGCGTACAGGTGAACACTGAAGCTTTCTTT
CDR3aa: CASSVQVNTEAFF

j_gene: TRBJ2-2
d_gene: NA
v_gene: TRBV27
abundance: NA
len: 16
CDR3nt: TGTGCCAGCAGTCCGAGGCCTACCGCGAACACCGGGGAGCTGTTTTTT
CDR3aa: CASSPRPTANTGELFF

j_gene: TRBJ1-2
d_gene: NA
v_gene: TRBV5-1
abundance: NA
len: 14
CDR3nt: TGCGCCAGCAGCTTACAGGAATTCAACTATGGCTACACCTTC
CDR3aa: CASSLQEFNYGYTF

j_gene: TRBJ1-3
d_gene: NA
v_gene: TRBV9
abundance: NA
len: 15
CDR3nt: TGTGCCAGCAGCGGGGAGGCGCGCTCTGGAAACACCATATATTTT
CDR3aa: CASSGEARSGNTIYF

j_gene: TRBJ2-7
d_gene: TRBD1
v_gene: TRBV11-1
abundance: NA
len: 15
CDR3nt: TGTGCCAGCAGTGGATACGACAGGGGGCCCTACGAGCAGTACTTC
CDR3aa: CASSGYDRGPYEQYF

j_gene: TRBJ1-6
d_gene: TRBD1
v_gene: TRBV7-8
abundance: few
len: 16
CDR3nt: TGTGCCAGCAGCTTAGGGTACAGGGGGCTAAGGTCACCCCTCCACTTT
CDR3aa: CASSLGYRGLRSPLHF

j_gene: TRBJ1-5
d_gene: NA
v_gene: TRBV19
abundance: NA
len: 15
CDR3nt: TGTGCCAGTAGGGCCCAGGTAAATAGCAATCAGCCCCAGCATTTT
CDR3aa: CASRAQVNSNQPQHF

j_gene: TRBJ1-1
d_gene: TRBD1
v_gene: TRBV7-8
abundance: few
len: 15
CDR3nt: TGTGCCAGCAGCGTCCGGGACAGGGGTGGTACTGAAGCTTTCTTT
CDR3aa: CASSVRDRGGTEAFF

j_gene: TRBJ1-3
d_gene: NA
v_gene: TRBV9
abundance: few
len: 15
CDR3nt: TGTGCCACCTCAACGGGGGGGAACTCTGGAAACACCATATATTTT
CDR3aa: CATSTGGNSGNTIYF

j_gene: TRBJ1-2
d_gene: TRBD1
v_gene: TRBV4-2
abundance: NA
len: 16
CDR3nt: TGTGCCAGCAGCCAAGATTTTCGGGACAGGGGCTATGGCTACACCTTC
CDR3aa: CASSQDFRDRGYGYTF

j_gene: TRBJ2-7
d_gene: TRBD1
v_gene: TRBV6-1
abundance: NA
len: 15
CDR3nt: TGTGCCAGCAGTGAGGGGGCAGGGGGATTGTACGAGCAGTACTTC
CDR3aa: CASSEGAGGLYEQYF

j_gene: TRBJ2-3
d_gene: TRBD2
v_gene: TRBV6-5
abundance: NA
len: 15
CDR3nt: TGTGCCAGCAGAAGTAGCGGGGGGGCGACAGATACGCAGTATTTT
CDR3aa: CASRSSGGATDTQYF

j_gene: TRBJ1-3
d_gene: NA
v_gene: TRBV19
abundance: few
len: 16
CDR3nt: TGTGCCAGTAGTATTGGTGCCAGTCCGTCTGGAAACACCATATATTTT
CDR3aa: CASSIGASPSGNTIYF

j_gene: TRBJ1-4
d_gene: TRBD1
v_gene: TRBV18
abundance: NA
len: 18
CDR3nt: TGTGCCAGCTCACCAAGCATGGGACAGGGGGCGCGTAATGAAAAACTGTTTTTT
CDR3aa: CASSPSMGQGARNEKLFF

j_gene: TRBJ1-1
d_gene: NA
v_gene: TRBV10-3
abundance: NA
len: 14
CDR3nt: TGTGCCATCAGTGAGGCGGCGGTGAACACTGAAGCTTTCTTT
CDR3aa: CAISEAAVNTEAFF

j_gene: TRBJ1-1
d_gene: NA
v_gene: TRBV10-2
abundance: once
len: 14
CDR3nt: TGCGCCACCAGGGATGGGCCAACGAACACTGAAGCTTTCTTT
CDR3aa: CATRDGPTNTEAFF

j_gene: TRBJ2-5
d_gene: NA
v_gene: TRBV3-1/TRBV3-2
abundance: NA
len: 12
CDR3nt: TGTGCCAGCAGTCGACAGGAAGAGACCCAGTACTTC
CDR3aa: CASSRQEETQYF